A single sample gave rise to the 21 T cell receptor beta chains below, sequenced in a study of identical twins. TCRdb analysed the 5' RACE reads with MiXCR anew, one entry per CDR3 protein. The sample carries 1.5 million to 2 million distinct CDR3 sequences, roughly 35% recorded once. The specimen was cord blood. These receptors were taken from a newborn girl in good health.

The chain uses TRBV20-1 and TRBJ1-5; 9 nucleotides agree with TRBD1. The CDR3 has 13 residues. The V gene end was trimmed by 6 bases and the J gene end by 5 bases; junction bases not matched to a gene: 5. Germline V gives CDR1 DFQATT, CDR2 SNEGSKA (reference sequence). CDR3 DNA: TGCAGTGCCCTGGGACAGGGCCATCAGCCCCAGCATTTT. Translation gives CSALGQGHQPQHF.

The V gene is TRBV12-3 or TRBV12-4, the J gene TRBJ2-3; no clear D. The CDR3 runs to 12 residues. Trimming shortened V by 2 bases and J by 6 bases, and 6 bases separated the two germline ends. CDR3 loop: CASSLQWDTQYF. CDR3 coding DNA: TGTGCCAGCAGTTTACAGTGGGATACGCAGTATTTT.

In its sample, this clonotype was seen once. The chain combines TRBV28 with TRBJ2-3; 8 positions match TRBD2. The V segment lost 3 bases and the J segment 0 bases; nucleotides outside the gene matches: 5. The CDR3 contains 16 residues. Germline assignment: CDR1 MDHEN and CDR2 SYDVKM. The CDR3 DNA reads TGTGCCAGCAGTTTTCCGGGGGGGGAAAGCACAGATACGCAGTATTTT. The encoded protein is CASSFPGGESTDTQYF.

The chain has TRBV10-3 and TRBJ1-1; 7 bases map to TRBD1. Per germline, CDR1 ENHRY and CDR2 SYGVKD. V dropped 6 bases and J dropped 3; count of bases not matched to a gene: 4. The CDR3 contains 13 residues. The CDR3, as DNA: TGTGCCATCAGGACAGGGCTTGACACTGAAGCTTTCTTT. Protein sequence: CAIRTGLDTEAFF.

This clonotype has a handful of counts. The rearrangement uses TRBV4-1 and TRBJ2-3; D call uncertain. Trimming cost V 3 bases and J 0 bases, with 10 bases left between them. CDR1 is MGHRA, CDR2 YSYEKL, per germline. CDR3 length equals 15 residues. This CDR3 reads CASSHPLGSTDTQYF. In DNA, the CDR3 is TGCGCCAGCAGCCATCCTCTAGGAAGCACAGATACGCAGTATTTT.

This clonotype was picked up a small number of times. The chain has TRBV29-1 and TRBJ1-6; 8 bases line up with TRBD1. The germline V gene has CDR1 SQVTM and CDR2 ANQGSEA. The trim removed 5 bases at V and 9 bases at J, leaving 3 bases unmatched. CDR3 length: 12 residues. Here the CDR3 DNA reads TGCAGCGTTAACAGGGGGGTTTCACCCCTCCACTTT. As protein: CSVNRGVSPLHF.

CDR3 region: CASRTTGGYGYTF. CDR3 DNA: TGTGCCAGTAGGACGACAGGGGGGTATGGCTACACCTTC. The chain uses TRBV19 and TRBJ1-2; 9 bases fit TRBD1. V trimming: 6 bases; J trimming: 5 bases; junction bases outside the gene matches: 4. This CDR3 contains 13 residues. Looked up from germline, CDR1 is LNHDA and CDR2 is SQIVND (reference sequence).

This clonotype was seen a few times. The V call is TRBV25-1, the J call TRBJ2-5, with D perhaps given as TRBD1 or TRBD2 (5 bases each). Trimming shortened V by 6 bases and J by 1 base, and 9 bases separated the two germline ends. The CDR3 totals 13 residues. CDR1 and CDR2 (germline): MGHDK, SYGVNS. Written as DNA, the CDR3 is TGTGCCAGCAGCCGGGACGCCCAAGAGACCCAGTACTTC. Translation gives CASSRDAQETQYF.

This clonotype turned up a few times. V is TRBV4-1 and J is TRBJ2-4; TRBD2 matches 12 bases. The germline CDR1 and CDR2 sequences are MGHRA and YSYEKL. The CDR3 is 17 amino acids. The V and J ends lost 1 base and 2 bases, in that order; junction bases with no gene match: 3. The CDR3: CASSQVLAGGPKNIQYF. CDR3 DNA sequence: TGCGCCAGCAGCCAAGTGCTAGCGGGAGGGCCCAAAAACATTCAGTACTTC.

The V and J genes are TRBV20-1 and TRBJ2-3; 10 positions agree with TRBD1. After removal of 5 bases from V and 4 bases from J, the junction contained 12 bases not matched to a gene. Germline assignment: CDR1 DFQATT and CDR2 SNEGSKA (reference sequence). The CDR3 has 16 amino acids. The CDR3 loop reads CSAGRPETGGPDTQYF. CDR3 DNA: TGCAGTGCTGGGAGGCCGGAGACAGGGGGCCCAGATACGCAGTATTTT.

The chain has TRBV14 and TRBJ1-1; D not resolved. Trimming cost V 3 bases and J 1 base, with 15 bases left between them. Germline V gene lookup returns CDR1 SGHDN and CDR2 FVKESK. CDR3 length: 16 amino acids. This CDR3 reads CASSQYLGRTNTEAFF. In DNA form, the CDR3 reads TGTGCCAGCAGCCAGTATCTCGGCAGGACGAACACTGAAGCTTTCTTT.

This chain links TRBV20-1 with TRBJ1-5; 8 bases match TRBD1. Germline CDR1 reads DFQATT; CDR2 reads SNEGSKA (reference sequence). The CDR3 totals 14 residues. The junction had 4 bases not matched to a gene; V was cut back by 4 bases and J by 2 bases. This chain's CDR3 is CSANWGQGNQPQHF. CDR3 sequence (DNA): TGCAGTGCTAACTGGGGACAGGGCAATCAGCCCCAGCATTTT.

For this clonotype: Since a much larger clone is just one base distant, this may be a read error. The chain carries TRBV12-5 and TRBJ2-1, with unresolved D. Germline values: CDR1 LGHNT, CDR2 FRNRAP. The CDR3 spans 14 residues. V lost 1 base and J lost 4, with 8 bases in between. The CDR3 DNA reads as TGTGCTAGTGGTTTGGGTGCCGGGTACAATGAGCAGTTCTTC. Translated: CASGLGAGYNEQFF.

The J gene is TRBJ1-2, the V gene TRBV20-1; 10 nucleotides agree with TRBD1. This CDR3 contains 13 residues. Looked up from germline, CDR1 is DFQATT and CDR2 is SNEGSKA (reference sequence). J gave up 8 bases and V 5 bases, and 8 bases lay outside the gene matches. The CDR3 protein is CSAYGTGARGYTF. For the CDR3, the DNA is TGCAGTGCTTACGGGACAGGGGCGAGGGGCTACACCTTC.

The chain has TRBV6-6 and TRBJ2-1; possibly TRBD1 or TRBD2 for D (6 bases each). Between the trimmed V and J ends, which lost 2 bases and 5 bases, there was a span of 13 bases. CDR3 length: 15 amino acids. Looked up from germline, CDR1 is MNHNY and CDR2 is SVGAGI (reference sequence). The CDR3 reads CASSYPAGHDNEQFF. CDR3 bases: TGTGCCAGCAGTTACCCGGCGGGACATGACAATGAGCAGTTCTTC.

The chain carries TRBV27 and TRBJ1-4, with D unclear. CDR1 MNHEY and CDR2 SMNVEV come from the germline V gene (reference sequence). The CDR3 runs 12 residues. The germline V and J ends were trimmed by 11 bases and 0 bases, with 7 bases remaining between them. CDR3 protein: CALGATNEKLFF. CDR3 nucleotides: TGTGCCCTCGGGGCAACTAATGAAAAACTGTTTTTT.

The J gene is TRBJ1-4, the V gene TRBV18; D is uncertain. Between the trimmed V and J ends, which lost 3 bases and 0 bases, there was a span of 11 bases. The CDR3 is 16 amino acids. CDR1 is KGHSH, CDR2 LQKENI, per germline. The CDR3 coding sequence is TGTGCCAGCTCACCGAATGACGTATCAACTAATGAAAAACTGTTTTTT. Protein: CASSPNDVSTNEKLFF.

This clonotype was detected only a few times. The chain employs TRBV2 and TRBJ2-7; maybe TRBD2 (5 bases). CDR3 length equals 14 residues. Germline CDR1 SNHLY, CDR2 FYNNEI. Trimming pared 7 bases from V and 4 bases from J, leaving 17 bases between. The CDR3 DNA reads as TGTGCCAGCATGCCGGACTTGATGGATTACGAGCAGTACTTC. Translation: CASMPDLMDYEQYF.

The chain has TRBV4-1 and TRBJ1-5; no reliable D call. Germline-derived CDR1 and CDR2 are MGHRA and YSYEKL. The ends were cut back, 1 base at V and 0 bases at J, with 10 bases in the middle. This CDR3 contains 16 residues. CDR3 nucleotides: TGCGCCAGCAGCCAAGGGTCAGCTTATAGCAATCAGCCCCAGCATTTT. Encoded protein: CASSQGSAYSNQPQHF.

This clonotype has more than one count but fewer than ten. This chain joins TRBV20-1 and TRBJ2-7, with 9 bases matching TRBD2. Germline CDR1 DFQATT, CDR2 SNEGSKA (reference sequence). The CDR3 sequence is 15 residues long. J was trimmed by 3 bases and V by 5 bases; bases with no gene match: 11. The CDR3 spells CSAARSGSKGYEQYF. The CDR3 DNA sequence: TGCAGTGCTGCCCGTAGCGGGAGTAAAGGCTACGAGCAGTACTTC.

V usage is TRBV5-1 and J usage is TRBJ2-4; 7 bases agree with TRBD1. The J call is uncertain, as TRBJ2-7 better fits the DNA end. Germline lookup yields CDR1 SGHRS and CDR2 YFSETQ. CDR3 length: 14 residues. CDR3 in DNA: TGCGCCAGCAGCTCACGACAGGGTGGGGGCGAGCAGTACTTC. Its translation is CASSSRQGGGEQYF.